This T cell receptor (beta chain) was observed in a study of cytomegalovirus exposure and HLA in healthy donors. Notes on the study in general: The study found most TCR sequences rare, yet found some public TCRs in many donors. Specific recognition of CMV antigens was confirmed in vitro for three chains (all CMV-associated). Analyses of presence/absence relied on an assumption of roughly uniform sequencing depth across donors.

This clone was detected only once. Its antigen is undetermined. CDR1 is MNHNY, CDR2 SVGAGI, per germline (reference sequence). V was trimmed by 5 bases and J by 4 bases, leaving 7 bases between them. There are 12 residues in the CDR3. The PCR used 60 Vbeta and 13 Jbeta primers. This table comes from immunoSEQ multiplex PCR, and its TCRdb copy is limited to in-frame clones, with some not included. Here the sample spans around 140,000 clones, 75% to 85% being singletons. The rearrangement joins TRBV6-6 to TRBJ2-3; D might be TRBD1 (5 bases). Sequenced: PBMCs. This TCR came from a female donor in good health and CMV-seropositive. The CDR3 sequence is CASSPGSDTQYF. Written as DNA, the CDR3 is TGTGCCAGCAGTCCAGGGTCAGATACGCAGTATTTT.